This TCR beta chain was recorded in a study of T cell responses to AZD1222 COVID-19 vaccine. Details on this clone: Its antigen is not known. At one end the junction does not follow the germline gene, possibly because of a read error.

General observations from the study: Spike-wide coverage was observed for vaccine-associated CD4 TCRs, with dominant responses at 160-218 and 743-854. Nearly half of unique spike-specific TCRs reportedly avoided B.1.351 and B.1.1.7 mutated regions.

Measured with immunoSEQ multiplex PCR; TCRdb has only the in-frame clones, and not every one. This table has 50,000 to 70,000 clones, 89% appearing once. There are 13 residues in the CDR3. Germline loops: CDR1 SGHTA, CDR2 FQGTGA. The J gene is TRBJ2-2, the V gene TRBV7-3; tentative D call: TRBD2 (5 bases). The receptor's source is an adult who received the AZD1222 COVID-19 vaccine. The sample in question was peripheral blood, obtained 28 days after the second AZD1222 dose. CDR3 nucleotides: TGTGCCAGCAGCTGGGGTTACACCGGGGAGCTGTTGTTT. Translating it yields CASSWGYTGELLF.